The 26 T cell receptor beta chains below were found in one sample sequenced in a study of cytomegalovirus exposure and HLA in healthy donors. A multiplex PCR was run with 60 Vbeta primers and 13 Jbeta primers. Assay: immunoSEQ multiplex PCR; the TCRdb copy retains only in-frame clones and omits some. Here the sample spans fewer than 150,000 clones, under 85% being singletons. Sequenced sample: PBMCs. These receptors were obtained from a woman aged 50 to 60 in good health and CMV-seropositive.

This sequence joins TRBV7-2 and TRBJ2-1; the match to TRBD2 covers 8 bases. Germline CDR1 and CDR2: SGHTA and FQGNSA. CDR3 length: 13 amino acids. J was trimmed by 8 bases and V by 4 bases; bases with no gene match: 4. CDR3 sequence reads: CASSSTGGDEQFF. In nucleotides, the CDR3 is TGTGCCAGCAGCTCGACCGGGGGGGATGAGCAGTTCTTC.

The rearrangement links TRBV6-5 to TRBJ2-3; perhaps TRBD2 as D (5 bases). V dropped 6 bases and J dropped 4 bases, with 11 bases sitting between them. The CDR3 runs to 13 residues. The germline V gene has CDR1 MNHEY and CDR2 SVGAGI. The CDR3 nucleotides read TGTGCCAGCAGCTCCCCGAGGGCAGATACGCAGTATTTT. Protein product: CASSSPRADTQYF.

This clone occurred once. V and J are TRBV6-6 and TRBJ1-4, with D perhaps matching TRBD1 (5 bases). The CDR3 length is 13 residues. Trimming left V 2 bases short and J 13 bases short, with 14 bases between. Germline V gene lookup returns CDR1 MNHNY and CDR2 SVGAGI (reference sequence). CDR3 amino acids: CASSYPDSVGLFF. The CDR3 coding sequence is TGTGCCAGCAGTTACCCCGACAGCGTGGGACTGTTTTTT.

This clone showed up just once. The chain couples TRBV2 to TRBJ1-3; D is uncertain. V lost 9 bases and J lost 4, with 13 bases in between. The CDR3 runs to 13 residues. Germline V CDR1 and CDR2: SNHLY, FYNNEI. CDR3 coding DNA: TGTGCCAGTCTCCGACATGAAGGAAACACCATATATTTT. Amino acids: CASLRHEGNTIYF.

The genes are TRBV5-5 and TRBJ1-6; tentative D call: TRBD1 (5 bases). This CDR3 comprises 15 residues. CDR1 SGHKS and CDR2 YYEKEE come from the germline V gene (reference sequence). V was shortened by 0 bases and J by 7 bases, with 11 bases between the two germline ends. The chain's CDR3 is CASSLDDRWNSPLHF. CDR3 in DNA: TGTGCCAGCAGCTTGGATGACAGATGGAATTCACCCCTCCACTTT.

The V gene is TRBV5-6, the J gene TRBJ1-6; D ambiguous. CDR1 is SGHDT and CDR2 is YYEEEE in the germline V gene. This CDR3 region has 14 residues. Trimming removed 7 bases at V and 3 bases at J, with 11 bases between. CDR3 protein: CASAPSVYNSPLHF. CDR3 in DNA: TGTGCCAGCGCCCCTTCGGTCTATAATTCACCCCTCCACTTT.

This clone has more than one count but fewer than ten. This rearrangement joins TRBV2 to TRBJ1-1, with 7 positions matching TRBD1. CDR1 is SNHLY and CDR2 is FYNNEI in the germline V gene. This CDR3 is 15 amino acids long. Unmatched junction bases numbered 6, after V lost 4 bases and J lost 1 base. CDR3 loop: CASSGAGTANTEAFF. The CDR3 DNA reads as TGTGCCAGCAGTGGCGCGGGGACAGCGAACACTGAAGCTTTCTTT.

The rearrangement joins TRBV27 to TRBJ1-2; maybe TRBD1 (6 bases). V lost 0 bases and J 1 base, leaving 12 bases between the germline ends. CDR3 length: 16 amino acids. Germline V gene data show CDR1 as MNHEY and CDR2 as SMNVEV (reference sequence). The CDR3 DNA sequence: TGTGCCAGCAGTTTATCGGTACAGGGCATTAACTATGGCTACACCTTC. This translates into CASSLSVQGINYGYTF.

The CDR3 here is CASSEDRGLFF. The CDR3 DNA is TGTGCCAGTAGTGAAGATAGGGGACTGTTTTTT. The chain combines TRBV19 with TRBJ1-4, with D maybe TRBD1 (5 bases). The CDR3 sequence is 11 residues long. Looked up from germline, CDR1 is LNHDA and CDR2 is SQIVND (reference sequence). Trimming took 5 bases from V and 13 from J, leaving 11 bases between them.

The chain uses TRBV14 and TRBJ1-1; possible D gene TRBD1, 5 bases. V lost 0 bases and J lost 7, with 9 bases in between. In germline, CDR1 is SGHDN, CDR2 FVKESK. This CDR3 region has 13 residues. The CDR3: CASSQDWGDEAFF. CDR3 DNA sequence: TGTGCCAGCAGCCAAGATTGGGGGGATGAAGCTTTCTTT.

For this clone: The same CDR3 arises from other DNA sequences in this sample as well. The V gene is TRBV18, the J gene TRBJ2-3; D possibly corresponds to TRBD1 (6 bases). V lost 5 bases and J 5 bases, leaving 11 bases between the germline ends. The germline V gene has CDR1 KGHSH and CDR2 LQKENI. The CDR3 is 13 amino acids. The CDR3, as DNA: TGTGCCAGCTCAGCAGGGGCAGGAGATACGCAGTATTTT. It encodes CASSAGAGDTQYF.

This clone was counted a few times. This chain links TRBV6-5 with TRBJ1-2; D call uncertain. The CDR3 covers 16 residues. Deletions cut 0 bases from V and 7 bases from J, with 18 bases between. CDR1 and CDR2 (germline): MNHEY, SVGAGI. CDR3 coding DNA: TGTGCCAGCAGTTACTCGGTACTTGGTAGTATCGGTGGCTACACCTTC. Encoded protein: CASSYSVLGSIGGYTF.

The chain couples TRBV6-1 to TRBJ1-6; 7 bases are a match to TRBD1. This CDR3 is built from 14 residues. CDR1 is MNHNS and CDR2 is SASEGT in the germline V gene. V lost 7 bases, J lost 6 bases, and 6 bases stayed unmatched. CDR3 coding DNA: TGTGCCAGCATCCCGGGACAGCCTAATTCACCCCTCCACTTT. Translating it yields CASIPGQPNSPLHF.

CDR3 bases: TGTGCCAGCATTCAGGCCCAGAACACCGGGGAGCTGTTTTTT. This translates into CASIQAQNTGELFF. The chain links TRBV6-1 to TRBJ2-2, with D hard to call. CDR1 MNHNS and CDR2 SASEGT come from the germline V gene. V was pared by 7 bases and J by 1 base, with 10 bases between. The length of the CDR3 is 14 residues.

The chain carries TRBV7-2 and TRBJ2-5, with 13 positions matching TRBD2. The CDR3 is made up of 17 amino acids. Trimming at V came to 4 bases and at J to 5 bases, leaving 10 bases not matched to a gene. Germline assignment: CDR1 SGHTA and CDR2 FQGNSA. CDR3 bases: TGTGCCAGCAGCTCGACTAGCGGGGGGACGAGGGGGGAGACCCAGTACTTC. The encoded protein is CASSSTSGGTRGETQYF.

The sample holds one count of this clone. V and J are TRBV29-1 and TRBJ2-5, with 7 bases that match TRBD1. Judging by the DNA end, TRBJ2-7 fits better; the J call may be wrong. The CDR3 covers 13 residues. CDR1 is SQVTM and CDR2 is ANQGSEA in the germline V gene. In DNA, the CDR3 is TGCAGCGTCAAACCGGGACAGATCTACGAGCAGTACTTC. Its translation: CSVKPGQIYEQYF.

This clone was seen just once. This chain joins TRBV29-1 and TRBJ2-5; 7 bases agree with TRBD2. This CDR3 spans 15 amino acids. Germline values: CDR1 SQVTM, CDR2 ANQGSEA. After removal of 5 bases from V and 5 bases from J, the junction contained 14 bases not matched to a gene. CDR3 residues: CSVLFPAGLRETQYF. The CDR3 coding sequence is TGCAGCGTTCTCTTTCCAGCGGGGCTTAGGGAGACCCAGTACTTC.

The chain uses TRBV19 and TRBJ2-5; the D gene is possibly TRBD2 (5 bases). Germline V gene data show CDR1 as LNHDA and CDR2 as SQIVND (reference sequence). With 6 bases removed from V and 3 bases from J, the gap between germline ends came to 11 bases. This CDR3 spans 13 amino acids. The CDR3 DNA is TGTGCCAGTAGCCCACCCGGGAAAGAGACCCAGTACTTC. This translates into CASSPPGKETQYF.

The rearrangement links TRBV9 to TRBJ1-2; D not resolved. The CDR3 has 15 residues. V was trimmed by 2 bases and J by 4 bases, leaving 15 bases between them. Germline lookup yields CDR1 SGDLS and CDR2 YYNGEE. This CDR3 is CASSVQSFSTYGYTF. The CDR3 nucleotides are TGTGCCAGCAGCGTCCAGTCGTTCTCCACCTATGGCTACACCTTC. The whole variable domain, filled in from reference TRBV9 and TRBJ1-2, reads DSGVTQTPKHLITATGQRVTLRCSPRSGDLSVYWYQQSLDQGLQFLIQYYNGEERAKGNILERFSAQQFPDLHSELNLSSLELGDSALYFCASSVQSFSTYGYTFGSGTRLTVV.

The CDR3 DNA sequence: TGTGCCAGCTTACCAGGAAAAGAGAAAGAGACCCAGTACTTC. Translation gives CASLPGKEKETQYF. The chain carries TRBV19 and TRBJ2-5; D unclear. Germline CDR1 reads LNHDA; CDR2 reads SQIVND (reference sequence). The CDR3 runs 14 residues. V was cut by 9 bases and J by 3 bases, with 17 bases left in between.

This clone was picked up a small number of times. The chain is built from TRBV4-3 and TRBJ2-5; TRBD2 matches at 9 bases. The CDR3 runs 15 residues. Trimming took 4 bases from V and 3 from J; bases not matched to a gene: 6. Per the germline V gene, CDR1 is LGHNA and CDR2 is YSLEER. The CDR3 DNA sequence: TGCGCCAGCAGCCTAGAGACTAGCGGAAAAGAGACCCAGTACTTC. It encodes CASSLETSGKETQYF.

V is TRBV25-1 and J is TRBJ1-3; 7 bases are a match to TRBD1. The V gene end was trimmed by 8 bases and the J gene end by 0 bases; junction bases not matched to a gene: 7. CDR1 and CDR2 (germline): MGHDK, SYGVNS. This CDR3 has 15 amino acids. The CDR3 sequence: CASAPGQFSGNTIYF. CDR3 sequence (DNA): TGTGCCAGCGCACCGGGACAGTTCTCTGGAAACACCATATATTTT. The full variable domain, completed using reference TRBV25-1 and TRBJ1-3, is EADIYQTPRYLVIGTGKKITLECSQTMGHDKMYWYQQDPGMELHLIHYSYGVNSTEKGDLSSESTVSRIRTEHFPLTLESARPSHTSQYLCASAPGQFSGNTIYFGEGSWLTVV.

This chain uses TRBV6-5 with TRBJ2-5; D unresolved. The DNA end favors TRBJ2-7, so the J call may be wrong. The CDR3 extends over 11 amino acids. Germline V CDR1 and CDR2: MNHEY, SVGAGI. The CDR3 DNA is TGTGCCACTTCAAAAACCTACGAGCAGTACTTC. Translating it yields CATSKTYEQYF.

This clone occurred a few times. This chain uses TRBV7-8 with TRBJ1-2; D gene uncertain. The CDR3 consists of 14 residues. The germline V and J ends were trimmed by 1 base and 4 bases, with 10 bases remaining between them. CDR1 SGHVS and CDR2 FQNEAQ come from the germline V gene. The CDR3, as DNA: TGTGCCAGCAGCTTAGATGGTGGAGGCTATGGCTACACCTTC. Its protein is CASSLDGGGYGYTF. Looking up the rest from reference TRBV7-8 and TRBJ1-2 gives the full variable domain: GAGVSQSPRYKVAKRGQDVALRCDPISGHVSLFWYQQALGQGPEFLTYFQNEAQLDKSGLPSDRFFAERPEGSVSTLKIQRTQQEDSAVYLCASSLDGGGYGYTFGSGTRLTVV.

CDR3 region: CASGPGTAEETQYF. The CDR3 DNA is TGTGCCAGCGGACCAGGGACTGCTGAAGAGACCCAGTACTTC. The rearrangement joins TRBV7-7 to TRBJ2-5, with a tentative D call TRBD2 (6 bases). V lost 8 bases and J lost 3, with 16 bases in between. Germline V lookup: CDR1 SSHAT, CDR2 FNYEAQ (reference sequence). The CDR3 spans 14 residues.

The rearrangement uses TRBV25-1 and TRBJ2-6; 9 bases match TRBD1. This CDR3 region has 17 residues. V was clipped by 3 bases and J by 4 bases; unmatched bases: 7. Germline CDR1 reads MGHDK; CDR2 reads SYGVNS. Here the CDR3 DNA reads TGTGCCAGCAGTGACGGGACAGGGTGGGCCGGGGCCAACGTCCTGACTTTC. Translation: CASSDGTGWAGANVLTF.